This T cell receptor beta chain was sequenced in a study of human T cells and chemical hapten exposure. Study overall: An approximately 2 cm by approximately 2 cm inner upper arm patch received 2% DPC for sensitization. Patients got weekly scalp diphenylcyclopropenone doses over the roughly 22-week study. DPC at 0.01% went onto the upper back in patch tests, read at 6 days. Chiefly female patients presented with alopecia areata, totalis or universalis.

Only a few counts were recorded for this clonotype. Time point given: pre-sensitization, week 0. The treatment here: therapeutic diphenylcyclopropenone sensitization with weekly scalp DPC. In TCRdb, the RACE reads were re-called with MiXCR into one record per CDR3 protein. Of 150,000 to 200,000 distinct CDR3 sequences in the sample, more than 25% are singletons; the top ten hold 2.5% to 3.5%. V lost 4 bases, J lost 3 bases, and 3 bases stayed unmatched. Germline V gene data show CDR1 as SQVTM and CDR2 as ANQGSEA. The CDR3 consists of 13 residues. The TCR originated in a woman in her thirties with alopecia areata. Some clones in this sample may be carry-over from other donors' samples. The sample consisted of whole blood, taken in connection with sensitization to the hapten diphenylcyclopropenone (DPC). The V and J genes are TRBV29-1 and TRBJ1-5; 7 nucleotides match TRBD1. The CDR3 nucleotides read TGCAGCGTTGGCGACAGGGTCAATCAGCCCCAGCATTTT. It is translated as CSVGDRVNQPQHF. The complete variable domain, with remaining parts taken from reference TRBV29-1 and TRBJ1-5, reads SAVISQKPSRDICQRGTSLTIQCQVDSQVTMMFWYRQQPGQSLTLIATANQGSEATYESGFVIDKFPISRPNLTFSTLTVSNMSPEDSSIYLCSVGDRVNQPQHFGDGTRLSIL.